One sample yielded the 25 T cell receptor beta chains listed below, sequenced in a study of OX40 agonist ivuxolimab in advanced cancers. The assay was immunoSEQ multiplex PCR, and TCRdb's table has in-frame clones only and misses some. The table records roughly 41,000 clones, roughly four fifths of them present only once. The starting material was CD4+ or CD8+ T cells sorted from blood, obtained in a trial of the OX40 agonist ivuxolimab. The receptors originated from an adult with an advanced solid tumor such as melanoma, head and neck, liver or kidney cancer.

The chain carries TRBV5-1 and TRBJ1-2; 7 positions match TRBD1. The V gene's germline CDR1 is SGHRS and CDR2 YFSETQ. After removal of 6 bases from V and 4 bases from J, the junction contained 9 bases not matched to a gene. The CDR3 is 14 residues long. In DNA form, the CDR3 reads TGCGCCAGCACTGAAAGGACAGGACCCTATGGCTACACCTTC. This sequence encodes CASTERTGPYGYTF. Using reference TRBV5-1 and TRBJ1-2 for the parts outside the CDR3, the full variable domain is KAGVTQTPRYLIKTRGQQVTLSCSPISGHRSVSWYQQTPGQGLQFLFEYFSETQRNKGNFPGRFSGRQFSNSRSEMNVSTLELGDSALYLCASTERTGPYGYTFGSGTRLTVV.

The V gene is TRBV15, the J gene TRBJ1-1; D not certain. The CDR3 consists of 15 residues. Trimming pared 0 bases from V and 3 bases from J, leaving 11 bases between. Germline CDR1 reads LNHNV; CDR2 reads YYDKDF (reference sequence). CDR3 amino acids: CATSRDPSDYTEAFF. As DNA, the CDR3 is TGTGCCACCAGCAGAGACCCGTCTGATTACACTGAAGCTTTCTTT.

The chain recombines TRBV30 with TRBJ2-1; D ambiguous. The CDR3 is 13 amino acids. Looked up from germline, CDR1 is GTSNPN and CDR2 is SVGIG (reference sequence). Trimming took off 0 bases at V and 15 bases at J, with 18 bases between the two ends. CDR3 amino acids: CAWSVPAPITPFF. The CDR3 DNA follows: TGTGCCTGGAGTGTACCGGCCCCGATCACACCGTTCTTC.

The sample holds a few counts of this clone. This chain uses TRBV5-4 with TRBJ1-6; 8 bases are a match to TRBD1. V was pared by 4 bases and J by 10 bases, with 7 bases of the junction left unmatched. Per the germline V gene, CDR1 is SGHNT and CDR2 is YYREEE (reference sequence). The CDR3 consists of 14 residues. CDR3 coding DNA: TGTGCCAGCAGCCCGGGAGACAGGGGATCACCCCTCCACTTT. Its protein is CASSPGDRGSPLHF.

The rearrangement uses TRBV30 and TRBJ1-3; 7 nucleotides match TRBD1. V gave up 1 base and J gave up 3 bases; unmatched junction bases: 3. The germline V gene encodes CDR1 GTSNPN and CDR2 SVGIG (reference sequence). This CDR3 has 14 residues. This chain's CDR3 is CAWSGDSLGNTIYF. CDR3 in DNA: TGTGCCTGGAGTGGGGACAGCCTTGGAAACACCATATATTTT.

V and J are TRBV6-1 and TRBJ2-5, with D hard to call. The J call is in doubt because the DNA end fits TRBJ2-7 better. This CDR3 has 14 residues. Germline V lookup: CDR1 MNHNS, CDR2 SASEGT. The CDR3 DNA reads as TGTGCCAGCATAAGGGATAGGAGCTCCTACGAGCAGTACTTC. Translated: CASIRDRSSYEQYF.

V is TRBV4-3 and J is TRBJ1-4, with TRBD1 matching 11 bases. CDR1 is LGHNA and CDR2 is YSLEER in the germline V gene. V lost 6 bases and J lost 7; bases outside the gene matches: 7. The CDR3 covers 15 residues. The CDR3 loop reads CASSHRGQGAEKLFF. In nucleotides, the CDR3 is TGCGCCAGCAGTCACAGAGGACAGGGGGCTGAAAAACTGTTTTTT.

The chain is built from TRBV19 and TRBJ1-2; D unclear. Germline values: CDR1 LNHDA, CDR2 SQIVND (reference sequence). The CDR3 is 14 amino acids. The V end was cut by 1 base, the J end by 0 bases, with 6 bases between. In nucleotides, the CDR3 is TGTGCCAGTAGTATAGTACGCCCTAACTATGGCTACACCTTC. This codes for CASSIVRPNYGYTF.

This chain joins TRBV6-1 and TRBJ2-1, with TRBD2 matching 12 bases. The J segment lost 9 bases and the V segment lost 3 bases, leaving 12 bases of the junction unmatched. The CDR3 runs to 17 residues. Germline V lookup: CDR1 MNHNS, CDR2 SASEGT. As DNA, the CDR3 is TGTGCCAGCAGTGATCCCTCTAGCGGGGGGGCCCGGGGTGAGCAGTTCTTC. Encoded protein: CASSDPSSGGARGEQFF.

The rearrangement links TRBV6-6 to TRBJ1-1; no firm D call. CDR1 MNHNY and CDR2 SVGAGI come from the germline V gene (reference sequence). Between the trimmed V and J ends, which lost 4 bases and 4 bases, there was a span of 16 bases. The CDR3 loop spans 15 amino acids. CDR3 residues: CASSLGDTWSTEAFF. For the CDR3, the DNA is TGTGCCAGCAGTTTAGGAGACACCTGGAGCACTGAAGCTTTCTTT.

The gene calls are TRBV7-9 and TRBJ1-2, with a possible D match to TRBD1 (5 bases). The CDR3 contains 16 residues. V lost 4 bases and J 0 bases, leaving 15 bases between the germline ends. Germline CDR1 SEHNR, CDR2 FQNEAQ (reference sequence). The CDR3 protein is CASSSTGPTTNYGYTF. Here the CDR3 DNA reads TGTGCCAGCAGCTCCACGGGACCGACAACTAACTATGGCTACACCTTC.

This chain joins TRBV30 and TRBJ2-2, with D perhaps given as TRBD1 or TRBD2 (7 bases each). This CDR3 comprises 15 residues. Germline lookup yields CDR1 GTSNPN and CDR2 SVGIG (reference sequence). V was cut by 5 bases and J by 6 bases, with 19 bases left in between. CDR3 region: CAWDTYRGGAGELFF. The CDR3 DNA follows: TGTGCCTGGGATACTTACAGGGGAGGGGCCGGGGAGCTGTTTTTT.

The CDR3 loop is CASSLSPSTDTQYF. The CDR3 DNA sequence: TGTGCCAGCAGCTTAAGCCCCAGCACAGATACGCAGTATTTT. This sequence joins TRBV11-2 and TRBJ2-3, with no clear D. Trimming cost V 2 bases and J 0 bases, with 6 bases left between them. This CDR3 region has 14 residues. Germline CDR1 reads SGHAT; CDR2 reads FQNNGV. Supplemented by reference TRBV11-2 and TRBJ2-3, the full variable domain reads EAGVAQSPRYKIIEKRQSVAFWCNPISGHATLYWYQQILGQGPKLLIQFQNNGVVDDSQLPKDRFSAERLKGVDSTLKIQPAKLEDSAVYLCASSLSPSTDTQYFGPGTRLTVL.

The J gene is TRBJ2-7, the V gene TRBV27; the match to TRBD1 covers 8 bases. The junction had 6 bases not matched to a gene; V was cut back by 3 bases and J by 5 bases. This CDR3 region has 14 residues. Germline CDR1 and CDR2: MNHEY and SMNVEV (reference sequence). The CDR3 nucleotides are TGTGCCAGCAGTTTGATTCAGGGGGCCAACGAGCAGTACTTC. This sequence encodes CASSLIQGANEQYF.

The table lists this clone with a few counts. The V and J genes are TRBV10-1 and TRBJ2-7; TRBD2 aligns across 14 bases. V was pared by 6 bases and J by 5 bases, with 18 bases of the junction left unmatched. Germline lookup yields CDR1 WNHNN and CDR2 SYGVQD (reference sequence). The CDR3 spans 19 residues. CDR3 nucleotide sequence: TGCGCCAGCAGAGTGTACCCCTCGACTAGCGGGGGGGAAACTGACGAGCAGTACTTC. It yields the protein CASRVYPSTSGGETDEQYF.

The gene calls are TRBV19 and TRBJ1-1; a possible D gene is TRBD1 (6 bases). The germline V and J ends were trimmed by 5 bases and 10 bases, with 14 bases remaining between them. Germline-derived CDR1 and CDR2 are LNHDA and SQIVND (reference sequence). The CDR3 is made up of 12 amino acids. CDR3 bases: TGTGCCAGTAGTGAGGACAGAGGGAGAGCTTTCTTT. As protein: CASSEDRGRAFF.

The genes are TRBV19 and TRBJ1-1, with D possibly TRBD1 on 5 matching bases. Trimming took 6 bases from V and 2 from J, leaving 13 bases between them. CDR1 is LNHDA and CDR2 is SQIVND in the germline V gene (reference sequence). This CDR3 has 14 residues. This chain's CDR3 is CASRIGQGNTEAFF. CDR3 DNA sequence: TGTGCCAGTAGGATCGGGCAGGGAAACACTGAAGCTTTCTTT. The full variable domain, its missing parts supplied by reference TRBV19 and TRBJ1-1, is DGGITQSPKYLFRKEGQNVTLSCEQNLNHDAMYWYRQDPGQGLRLIYYSQIVNDFQKGDIAEGYSVSREKKESFPLTVTSAQKNPTAFYLCASRIGQGNTEAFFGQGTRLTVV.

The chain links TRBV5-8 to TRBJ1-1; D not certain. Germline assignment: CDR1 SGHTS and CDR2 YDEGEE. The CDR3 sequence is 15 residues long. The germline V and J ends were trimmed by 2 bases and 0 bases, with 11 bases remaining between them. The CDR3 here is CASSLYRTVNTEAFF. The CDR3 nucleotides are TGTGCCAGCAGCTTATATAGGACGGTGAACACTGAAGCTTTCTTT.

The rearrangement joins TRBV9 to TRBJ2-7, with D maybe TRBD2 (5 bases). Germline values: CDR1 SGDLS, CDR2 YYNGEE. This CDR3 is 14 amino acids long. Between the trimmed V and J ends, which lost 3 bases and 3 bases, there was a span of 13 bases. The CDR3: CASSAGEGRYEQYF. The CDR3 bases are TGTGCCAGCAGCGCCGGCGAGGGCCGCTACGAGCAGTACTTC. The whole variable domain, remainder taken from reference TRBV9 and TRBJ2-7, is DSGVTQTPKHLITATGQRVTLRCSPRSGDLSVYWYQQSLDQGLQFLIQYYNGEERAKGNILERFSAQQFPDLHSELNLSSLELGDSALYFCASSAGEGRYEQYFGPGTRLTVT.

The chain is built from TRBV4-1 and TRBJ1-2; weak D call: TRBD1 (5 bases). This CDR3 is 17 amino acids long. The V end lost 0 bases, the J end lost 3 bases, and 17 bases lay between the germline ends. Germline V gives CDR1 MGHRA, CDR2 YSYEKL. CDR3 region: CASSQDLLKGRDYGYTF. CDR3 DNA: TGCGCCAGCAGCCAAGATCTACTGAAGGGCAGGGACTATGGCTACACCTTC.

V and J are TRBV5-4 and TRBJ1-5; perhaps TRBD1 as D (6 bases). V shed 4 bases and J shed 4 bases, with 15 bases lying between them. CDR3 length: 15 amino acids. Germline values: CDR1 SGHNT, CDR2 YYREEE (reference sequence). The CDR3 bases are TGTGCCAGCAGCCAAGATACAGGGAAGAATCAGCCCCAGCATTTT. It translates to CASSQDTGKNQPQHF.

A single count supports this clone. This rearrangement joins TRBV4-2 to TRBJ2-7; maybe TRBD2 (6 bases). Trimming stripped 1 base from V and 0 bases from J, with 16 bases between. CDR3 length: 17 amino acids. Germline CDR1 reads LGHNA; CDR2 reads YNFKEQ. This chain's CDR3 is CASSQVDGGKSSYEQYF. The CDR3 DNA sequence: TGTGCCAGCAGCCAAGTCGACGGGGGAAAAAGCTCCTACGAGCAGTACTTC.

By its share, this clone is medium-sized. The chain links TRBV30 to TRBJ1-2; D remains unclear. Trimming took 0 bases from V and 6 from J, leaving 11 bases between them. This CDR3 has 13 amino acids. CDR1 is GTSNPN, CDR2 SVGIG, per germline (reference sequence). In DNA, the CDR3 is TGTGCCTGGAGTGTAAAGCCGGCCCATGGCTACACCTTC. Protein sequence: CAWSVKPAHGYTF.

The chain carries TRBV10-3 and TRBJ2-3; 10 bases map to TRBD2. V gave up 3 bases and J gave up 0 bases; unmatched junction bases: 9. CDR3 length equals 18 residues. CDR1 ENHRY and CDR2 SYGVKD come from the germline V gene. CDR3 sequence reads: CAISDPLTSGASTDTQYF. CDR3 bases: TGTGCCATCAGTGACCCTCTTACTAGCGGGGCTAGCACAGATACGCAGTATTTT.

The rearrangement joins TRBV5-1 to TRBJ2-5; 7 bases are a match to TRBD1. The CDR3 totals 16 residues. V trimming: 4 bases; J trimming: 2 bases; junction bases outside the gene matches: 11. Germline CDR1 is SGHRS and CDR2 is YFSETQ. The CDR3 is CASSQLPGQLQETQYF. CDR3 DNA sequence: TGCGCCAGCAGCCAACTTCCGGGACAGCTACAAGAGACCCAGTACTTC.